The sequence of this T cell receptor beta chain was determined in a study of cytomegalovirus exposure and HLA in healthy donors. The PCR employed 60 Vbeta primers together with 13 Jbeta primers. Method: immunoSEQ multiplex PCR; TCRdb's copy keeps in-frame clones and lacks some. The sample yields about 150,000 clones, around 74% seen once. Findings and limits, study-wide: The authors listed 180 or so TCR beta chains as cytomegalovirus-associated. In most subjects, TCR beta sequences reportedly gave accurate predictions of HLA-A and HLA-B alleles. The authors later found TCR association rates varying by HLA locus, with DRB1 most and HLA-C fewest.

Nominal health characterized the donors when sampled, though unrecorded immune exposures were likely. Turning to this clone: No antigen is known for it.

The CDR3 is 14 residues long. V was clipped by 4 bases and J by 3 bases, with 12 bases between them. Germline values: CDR1 SNHLY, CDR2 FYNNEI. This rearrangement joins TRBV2 to TRBJ1-2, with unresolved D. The sequence was collected from a man younger than 30 in good health and CMV-seronegative. Material: PBMCs. CDR3 bases: TGTGCCAGCAGTGGAGGAAAGGAGTACTATGGCTACACCTTC. Its protein product is CASSGGKEYYGYTF.